What follows are 24 T cell receptor beta chains derived from one specimen sequenced in a study of shared T cell receptors in the human thymus. Assay used: immunoSEQ multiplex PCR; TCRdb lists only in-frame clones, some missing. The table records 700,000 or so clones, 80% to 90% of them present only once. Another study also made use of these data, one on human thymus T cells.

Sequencing was done on a sample of thymocytes. The origin of the receptors is a girl less than two years old with a congenital heart defect.

The chain combines TRBV9 with TRBJ2-1; the D is unclear. Germline CDR1 SGDLS, CDR2 YYNGEE. The CDR3 spans 16 residues. Trimming removed 2 bases at V and 0 bases at J, with 12 bases between. In DNA, the CDR3 is TGTGCCAGCAGCGTGGGCGCCACCAGCTCCTACAATGAGCAGTTCTTC. It specifies CASSVGATSSYNEQFF.

The V and J genes are TRBV6-1 and TRBJ1-1; the match to TRBD1 covers 8 bases. After removal of 10 bases from V and 2 bases from J, the junction contained 9 bases not matched to a gene. Germline assignment: CDR1 MNHNS and CDR2 SASEGT. The CDR3 loop spans 14 amino acids. CDR3 region: CATSTGDLNTEAFF. The DNA for the CDR3 is TGTGCCACCTCGACAGGGGACCTAAACACTGAAGCTTTCTTT.

This clone showed up just a few times. The rearrangement links TRBV7-9 to TRBJ2-7; tentative D call: TRBD1 (6 bases). The CDR3 sequence is 19 residues long. Trimming removed 1 base from V and 4 bases from J, with 26 bases in between. Germline loops: CDR1 SEHNR, CDR2 FQNEAQ (reference sequence). CDR3 sequence (DNA): TGTGCCAGCAGCTTAGTCAGGGCAGGGCAGGGGACGGGAAAATACGAGCAGTACTTC. Translating it yields CASSLVRAGQGTGKYEQYF.

The V call is TRBV12-5, the J call TRBJ1-2, with TRBD1 identical over 11 bases. Germline values: CDR1 LGHNT, CDR2 FRNRAP. The CDR3 length is 14 residues. V gave up 4 bases and J gave up 8 bases; unmatched junction bases: 6. The CDR3 region is CASGSGQGAEGYTF. In nucleotides, the CDR3 is TGTGCTAGTGGTTCCGGACAGGGGGCGGAGGGCTACACCTTC.

This chain uses TRBV12-5 with TRBJ2-3; 10 bases match TRBD2. The junction had 9 bases not matched to a gene; V was cut back by 3 bases and J by 3 bases. The germline V gene encodes CDR1 LGHNT and CDR2 FRNRAP. The CDR3 is 17 residues long. The CDR3 sequence: CASGFLPRTSGTDTQYF. The CDR3, as DNA: TGTGCTAGTGGTTTTCTCCCCAGGACTAGCGGTACAGATACGCAGTATTTT. The full variable domain, its missing parts supplied by reference TRBV12-5 and TRBJ2-3, is DARVTQTPRHKVTEMGQEVTMRCQPILGHNTVFWYRQTMMQGLELLAYFRNRAPLDDSGMPKDRFSAEMPDATLATLKIQPSEPRDSAVYFCASGFLPRTSGTDTQYFGPGTRLTVL.

Only one count was recorded for this clone. The CDR3 sequence: CSGKKGQLQETQYF. CDR3 nucleotide sequence: TGCAGCGGGAAGAAGGGACAGTTACAAGAGACCCAGTACTTC. The chain joins TRBV29-1 to TRBJ2-5; 7 positions match TRBD1. The CDR3 sequence is 14 residues long. Germline CDR1 and CDR2: SQVTM and ANQGSEA. Losses at the gene ends were 7 bases for V and 2 bases for J; bases not matched to a gene: 10.

The V gene is TRBV30, the J gene TRBJ2-6; 10 nucleotides line up with TRBD1. Per germline, CDR1 GTSNPN and CDR2 SVGIG (reference sequence). V dropped 3 bases and J dropped 1; count of bases not matched to a gene: 9. CDR3 length: 18 residues. DNA of the CDR3: TGTGCCTGGAGCCGGGGACAGGGGTATTGTTCTGGGGCCAACGTCCTGACTTTC. This encodes CAWSRGQGYCSGANVLTF. The full variable domain, in which reference TRBV30 and TRBJ2-6 provide the parts outside the CDR3, is SQTIHQWPATLVQPVGSPLSLECTVEGTSNPNLYWYRQAAGRGLQLLFYSVGIGQISSEVPQNLSASRPQDRQFILSSKKLLLSDSGFYLCAWSRGQGYCSGANVLTFGAGSRLTVL.

This clone was seen a few times. The chain couples TRBV28 to TRBJ1-1, with 7 bases fitting TRBD1. Per germline, CDR1 MDHEN and CDR2 SYDVKM. The CDR3 covers 12 residues. The J segment lost 11 bases and the V segment lost 3 bases, leaving 6 bases of the junction unmatched. The CDR3: CASSFRGREAFF. DNA of the CDR3: TGTGCCAGCAGTTTTAGGGGGCGTGAGGCTTTCTTT.

The chain joins TRBV29-1 to TRBJ1-4; 8 nucleotides line up with TRBD1. The V segment lost 6 bases and the J segment 4 bases; nucleotides outside the gene matches: 4. The CDR3 length is 13 residues. Germline CDR1 reads SQVTM; CDR2 reads ANQGSEA. CDR3 coding DNA: TGCAGCGTCGTGGACAGGGATAATGAAAAACTGTTTTTT. This gives the protein CSVVDRDNEKLFF.

This clone appeared once. V gene TRBV13 combines with J gene TRBJ2-1; 7 bases align to TRBD1. Germline V lookup: CDR1 PRHDT, CDR2 FYEKMQ (reference sequence). After removal of 5 bases from V and 5 bases from J, the junction contained 12 bases not matched to a gene. CDR3 size: 16 residues. For the CDR3, the DNA is TGTGCCAGCAGCAATTACAGGGGTTTAAGGGACAATGAGCAGTTCTTC. Protein product: CASSNYRGLRDNEQFF.

This chain uses TRBV5-1 with TRBJ2-3, with D tentatively TRBD2 (6 bases). The germline gives CDR1 SGHRS, CDR2 YFSETQ. CDR3 length: 15 residues. Trimming removed 4 bases from V and 6 bases from J, with 18 bases in between. CDR3 sequence reads: CASSRGTPAQDTQYF. The CDR3 DNA reads TGCGCCAGCAGCCGCGGGACTCCGGCCCAGGATACGCAGTATTTT.

The chain joins TRBV6-1 to TRBJ1-1; D is uncertain. There are 13 residues in the CDR3. Germline V gene lookup returns CDR1 MNHNS and CDR2 SASEGT. The V and J ends lost 4 bases and 0 bases respectively, with 6 bases between them. In DNA, the CDR3 is TGTGCCAGCAGTGTAACTGTGAACACTGAAGCTTTCTTT. The encoded protein is CASSVTVNTEAFF.

This clone occurred once. The chain has TRBV15 and TRBJ2-5; 10 positions match TRBD1. This CDR3 is 15 amino acids long. CDR1 and CDR2 from the germline V gene are LNHNV and YYDKDF (reference sequence). V was pared by 3 bases and J by 3 bases, with 4 bases of the junction left unmatched. The CDR3 nucleotides read TGTGCCACCAGCAGTGAGACAGGGGGCAAAGAGACCCAGTACTTC. Amino acids: CATSSETGGKETQYF.

J is TRBJ2-2 and V is TRBV7-6; D is ambiguous. The CDR3 contains 14 residues. The V gene's germline CDR1 is SGHVS and CDR2 FNYEAQ. The V end lost 4 bases, the J end lost 1 base, and 7 bases lay between the germline ends. The CDR3 region has the DNA TGTGCCAGCAGCTCCGTTTTGAACACCGGGGAGCTGTTTTTT. Amino acids: CASSSVLNTGELFF.

The chain recombines TRBV5-4 with TRBJ2-5; TRBD1 is a possible D gene (5 bases). The germline V gene encodes CDR1 SGHNT and CDR2 YYREEE (reference sequence). This CDR3 is 16 amino acids long. Trimming shortened V by 0 bases and J by 2 bases, and 14 bases separated the two germline ends. For the CDR3, the DNA is TGTGCCAGCAGCTTGGGGTCAGGCAAGGGGCAAGAGACCCAGTACTTC. Translation gives CASSLGSGKGQETQYF. The complete variable domain, with remaining parts taken from reference TRBV5-4 and TRBJ2-5, reads ETGVTQSPTHLIKTRGQQVTLRCSSQSGHNTVSWYQQALGQGPQFIFQYYREEENGRGNFPPRFSGLQFPNYSSELNVNALELDDSALYLCASSLGSGKGQETQYFGPGTRLLVL.

The chain combines TRBV6-1 with TRBJ1-5, with a tentative D call TRBD1 (6 bases). CDR1 MNHNS and CDR2 SASEGT come from the germline V gene. This CDR3 has 16 amino acids. Trimming cost V 2 bases and J 3 bases, with 14 bases left between them. CDR3 bases: TGTGCCAGCAGTGAAATTAAACCAGGGGACAATCAGCCCCAGCATTTT. Translated: CASSEIKPGDNQPQHF.

J is TRBJ1-2 and V is TRBV27, with 10 bases fitting TRBD1. This CDR3 comprises 16 residues. Germline CDR1 is MNHEY and CDR2 is SMNVEV (reference sequence). The V and J ends lost 5 bases and 2 bases, in that order; junction bases with no gene match: 8. CDR3 bases: TGTGCCAGCAGTCCCTCGGGACAGGGGAGAAACTATGGCTACACCTTC. It yields the protein CASSPSGQGRNYGYTF.

This clone is a singleton in its sample. The chain combines TRBV7-6 with TRBJ1-1; 7 bases agree with TRBD1. The CDR3 length is 18 residues. The trim removed 3 bases at V and 0 bases at J, leaving 13 bases unmatched. CDR1 and CDR2 (germline): SGHVS, FNYEAQ. CDR3 DNA: TGTGCCAGCAGCTTCGCGAGGGGGCTACCATGCATGAACACTGAAGCTTTCTTT. The encoded protein is CASSFARGLPCMNTEAFF.

This clone has only a few counts. The J gene is TRBJ2-6, the V gene TRBV4-1; no firm D call. The CDR3 has 18 residues. CDR1 and CDR2 from the germline V gene are MGHRA and YSYEKL. V lost 1 base and J 0 bases, leaving 13 bases between the germline ends. The DNA for the CDR3 is TGCGCCAGCAGCCAAGTCAGAAGTTCCGACTCTGGGGCCAACGTCCTGACTTTC. It yields the protein CASSQVRSSDSGANVLTF.

The chain uses TRBV28 and TRBJ1-2, with D unclear. The CDR3 spans 14 residues. The ends were cut back, 2 bases at V and 6 bases at J, with 13 bases in the middle. Germline CDR1 and CDR2: MDHEN and SYDVKM. CDR3 loop: CASSLRPRRDGYTF. In DNA, the CDR3 is TGTGCCAGCAGTTTACGCCCCCGGCGGGATGGCTACACCTTC.

V usage is TRBV12-5 and J usage is TRBJ2-1, with TRBD2 matching 8 bases. V lost 1 base to trimming and J lost 5 bases; unmatched junction nucleotides: 13. CDR1 and CDR2 from the germline V gene are LGHNT and FRNRAP. The CDR3 has 18 residues. CDR3 bases: TGTGCTAGTGGTTTGGACGGGAGGGAGGGCTCTGGCCACAATGAGCAGTTCTTC. Amino acids: CASGLDGREGSGHNEQFF.

The gene calls are TRBV5-6 and TRBJ1-2; 11 positions agree with TRBD1. V shed 4 bases and J 3 bases; nucleotides not matched to a gene: 11. CDR1 and CDR2 from the germline V gene are SGHDT and YYEEEE. The CDR3 loop spans 17 amino acids. CDR3 bases: TGTGCCAGCAGCCCAAGGACAGGGGGCCGGGACGACTATGGCTACACCTTC. As protein: CASSPRTGGRDDYGYTF.

The chain uses TRBV4-1 and TRBJ2-7; 9 bases line up with TRBD2. The V gene's germline CDR1 is MGHRA and CDR2 YSYEKL. The CDR3 spans 16 residues. V lost 0 bases and J lost 3; bases outside the gene matches: 6. CDR3 region: CASSQDVAGVGYEQYF. The CDR3 DNA follows: TGCGCCAGCAGCCAAGACGTAGCGGGGGTCGGCTACGAGCAGTACTTC.

Regarding this clone: A read error may produce the germline difference seen at one junction end. This chain links TRBV19 with TRBJ1-5; tentative D call: TRBD1 (6 bases). This CDR3 has 18 amino acids. Germline V gives CDR1 LNHDA, CDR2 SQIVND (reference sequence). The CDR3 DNA reads as TGTGCCAGTAGTATCACCCGGACAGCAAGGTATAGCAATCAGCCCCTGCATTTT. Its protein is CASSITRTARYSNQPLHF.